This T cell receptor beta chain stems from a study of Ad26.COV2.S vaccination and SARS-CoV-2 variants (dated by TCRdb to the early 2020s). Concerning the study at large: Vaccine-arm donors were drawn from COV1001, a multicentre, randomized, double-blind, placebo-controlled phase I-IIa trial of Ad26.COV2.S in healthy adults. Ad26.COV2.S was administered intramuscularly at 5 x 10^10 or 1 x 10^11 viral particles, either as a single shot or as two shots given 56 days apart. Sequencing of the TCRbeta repertoire served to evaluate the specificity and breadth of SARS-CoV-2-reactive T cell receptors following Ad26.COV2.S vaccination. The TCR-sequenced set comprised around 30 samples: some 20 Ad26.COV2.S vaccine recipients, 5 placebo recipients and 8 SARS-CoV-2 convalescent individuals. Participants in the trial were split at random into five groups of five each, receiving low-dose or high-dose Ad26.COV2.S once or twice, or else placebo on both occasions. Blinding of investigators to trial group allocation was maintained during experiments and outcome assessment. The study at large found these results: Substantial breadth of spike-specific CD8+ and CD4+ T cell responses was reported after vaccination. The authors noted that total T cell responses may have been underestimated by the TCR breadth and depth analyses. Compared with placebo recipients, Ad26.COV2.S recipients showed higher spike-specific TCR breadth (P = 0.0014). The study lacked the statistical power to compare responses across vaccine doses or regimens. Comparable non-spike TCR breadth was observed between vaccine and placebo recipients, consistent with only spike being contained in the vaccine.

Regarding this clone: It has no known antigen specificity. Base qualities are not recorded, but no much larger clone differs from it by a single base.

CDR1 and CDR2 were assigned from the germline V gene as SGHTA and FQGNSA. The CDR3 contains 16 residues, cysteine and phenylalanine counted. Only CDR3 DNA is held: 48 bases, read in frame from base 1. V drops 3 bases and J drops 3 bases, leaving 18 bases in between. TCRbeta CDR3 regions were sequenced with the immunoSEQ Assay. After extraction, genomic DNA underwent amplification by bias-controlled multiplex PCR, followed by high-throughput sequencing. Under the source paper's analysis protocol: To quantify the absolute abundance of every unique TCRbeta CDR3 region, sequences were collapsed and filtered. T cell fraction was estimated by normalizing TCRbeta template counts to usable DNA, which was measured by amplifying reference genes present in all nucleated cells. Repertoire TCRs were annotated as SARS-CoV-2-specific by exact matching of V gene, CDR3 amino acid sequence and J gene to a known reactive TCR set. The reference SARS-CoV-2 TCR set came from MIRA and was filtered for enrichment in COVID-19-positive ImmuneCODE repertoires, removing public or cross-reactive TCRs. Based on the MIRA antigens, annotated TCRs were further analysed at the level of specific ORF or position within ORF. Breadth was defined as the number of annotated unique rearrangements divided by the total number of unique productive rearrangements, and depth was defined as the summed frequency of the annotated unique rearrangements. Two-sided Wilcoxon rank-sum tests were used to compare TCR breadth between groups. In TCRdb, the immuneACCESS table is reduced to in-frame sequences with V and J assigned. These tables do not hold every clone; where another copy was compared, an unresolved V gene accounts for under half, and the others remain unexplained. That table gives V, J and clone size, and the DNA gave D and trimming. The sample records 400,000 to 450,000 clones, approximately 90% of which are singletons. 12% of the sample goes to the ten largest clones.

Read against the paper, the sample's treatment or condition label means: about 20 received Ad26.COV2.S at low or high dose, single or two shots; a few received placebo; per-sample allocation not given. For vaccine and placebo recipients, the sequenced repertoires came from samples collected on day 63 after the first injection. In Cohort 1b, more than 20 adults aged 18-55 years were enrolled at a single site in Boston, USA, between 29 July and 7 August 2020. As a vaccine, Ad26.COV2.S was a replication-incompetent adenovirus type 26 vector that expressed a prefusion-stabilized SARS-CoV-2 spike protein derived from the original Wuhan strain.

The rearranged segments are TRBV7-2 and TRBJ2-7; a weak D assignment points to TRBD2 (5 bases agree). Sequencing was performed on peripheral blood, taken in a trial of Ad26.COV2.S vaccine versus placebo. The TCR comes from a person between 18 and 65 years old who received the Ad26.COV2.S COVID-19 vaccine or a placebo. CDR3 sequence: CASSFHRRTGDYEQYF. The bases read TGTGCCAGCAGCTTCCACCGGCGGACCGGGGACTACGAGCAGTACTTC.